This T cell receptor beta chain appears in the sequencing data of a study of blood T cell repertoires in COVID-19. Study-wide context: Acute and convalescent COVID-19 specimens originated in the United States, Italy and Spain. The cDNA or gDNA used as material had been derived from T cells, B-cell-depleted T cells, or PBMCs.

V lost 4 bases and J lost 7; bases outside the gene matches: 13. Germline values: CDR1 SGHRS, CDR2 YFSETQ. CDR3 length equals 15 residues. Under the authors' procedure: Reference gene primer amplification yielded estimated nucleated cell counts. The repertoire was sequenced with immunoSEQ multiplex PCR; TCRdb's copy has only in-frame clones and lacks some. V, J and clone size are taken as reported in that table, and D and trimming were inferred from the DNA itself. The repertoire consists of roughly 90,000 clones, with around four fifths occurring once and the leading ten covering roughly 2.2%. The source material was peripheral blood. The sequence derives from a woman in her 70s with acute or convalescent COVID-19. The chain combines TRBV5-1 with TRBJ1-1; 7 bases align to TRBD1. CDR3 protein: CASSSYRGPADEAFF. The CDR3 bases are TGCGCCAGCAGCAGCTACAGGGGCCCAGCAGATGAAGCTTTCTTT.